This passage covers 4 T cell receptor beta chains from one sample sequenced in a study of cytomegalovirus exposure and HLA in healthy donors. Method: immunoSEQ multiplex PCR; TCRdb's copy keeps in-frame clones and lacks some. The sample has fewer than 200,000 clones; under 90% are singletons. Sequenced material: PBMCs. These receptor sequences come from a woman younger than 30 in good health and CMV-seropositive.

This rearrangement joins TRBV6-5 to TRBJ2-3; TRBD2 agrees at 9 bases. The CDR3 extends over 13 amino acids. Trimming removed 6 bases from V and 5 bases from J; junction bases left unmatched: 3. Germline CDR1 reads MNHEY; CDR2 reads SVGAGI. In DNA, the CDR3 is TGTGCCAGCAGCTCAGCGGGAGGAGATACGCAGTATTTT. It codes for CASSSAGGDTQYF.

As regards this clone: Its ends do not fully match the called genes, so a read error is possible. The chain couples TRBV7-8 to TRBJ2-1; D gene ambiguous. The CDR3 is 12 residues long. Per germline, CDR1 SGHVS and CDR2 FQNEAQ. The CDR3 here is CASSTHPSLGLF. The CDR3 nucleotides are TGTGCCAGCAGCACCCACCCCAGTCTTGGTCTCTTC. Full variable domain (outside the CDR3, taken from reference TRBV7-8 and TRBJ2-1): GAGVSQSPRYKVAKRGQDVALRCDPISGHVSLFWYQQALGQGPEFLTYFQNEAQLDKSGLPSDRFFAERPEGSVSTLKIQRTQQEDSAVYLCASSTHPSLGLFGPGTRLTVL.

The CDR3 DNA is TGTGCCAGCAGTGATCTAGCCCCGGGGACCCAGTACTTC. This sequence encodes CASSDLAPGTQYF. The J gene is TRBJ2-5, the V gene TRBV2; tentatively, D is TRBD2 (5 bases). The CDR3 has 13 residues. V lost 3 bases to trimming and J lost 7 bases, with 12 bases between them. Germline V lookup: CDR1 SNHLY, CDR2 FYNNEI.

This clone came up a few times. The rearrangement uses TRBV11-3 and TRBJ1-1; tentatively, D is TRBD1 (5 bases). V was clipped by 5 bases and J by 2 bases, with 9 bases between them. Germline V CDR1 and CDR2: SGHNT, YENEEA. The CDR3 has 13 amino acids. The CDR3 spells CASSHGANTEAFF. The CDR3 DNA is TGTGCCAGCAGCCATGGGGCAAACACTGAAGCTTTCTTT. The whole variable domain, remainder taken from reference TRBV11-3 and TRBJ1-1, is EAGVVQSPRYKIIEKKQPVAFWCNPISGHNTLYWYLQNLGQGPELLIRYENEEAVDDSQLPKDRFSAERLKGVDSTLKIQPAELGDSAVYLCASSHGANTEAFFGQGTRLTVV.